This T cell receptor (beta chain) was captured by sequencing in a study of T cells after posttransplantation cyclophosphamide (dated by TCRdb to between 2015 and 2016). The study in broad terms: T cell repertoire reconstitution was tracked by TRB sequencing after myeloablative bone marrow transplantation in which posttransplantation cyclophosphamide was used as GVHD prophylaxis. Samples from a few dozen PTCy-treated patients, along with samples from 16 of their related bone marrow donors, underwent antigen receptor sequencing. Blood from all 30 or so PTCy patients who had 1-year posttransplant specimens underwent TRB sequencing. Up to roughly 3 additional blood samples from 2 to 5.2 years after transplant were also TRB-sequenced in 3 patients, as was pretransplant blood from a handful of patients. TRA and TRB clonality were tightly correlated in several samples, so subsequent TCR analyses focused on TRB only. Public TRB sequences were searched against a database of over 3,000 sequences associated with responses to pathogens, tumor antigens, self-antigens and alloantigens. The full study reports these points: Across about 40 patients, TRB clonality was highly associated with recipient CMV seropositivity and CMV reactivation, and PTCy diversity was similar to diversity in CNI/methotrexate controls. The TRB repertoires of T cells infiltrating skin or the GI tract showed only limited overlap with the TRB repertoires found in blood. At 1-2 months, donor-recipient similarity was low but rose over the first year, and the later blood repertoires were often dominated by donor CD8+ memory clones.

V is reduced by 4 bases and J by 1 base, leaving a spacing of 13 bases between them. In the germline V gene, CDR1 corresponds to KGHSH and CDR2 to LQKENI. From its cysteine to its phenylalanine, the CDR3 spans 15 amino acids. Only the CDR3 region is kept as DNA, spanning 45 bases read in frame from base 1. On the day of marrow donation, related bone marrow donors gave peripheral blood samples. Peripheral blood and bone marrow mononuclear cells were isolated by Ficoll-Hypaque density centrifugation and cryopreserved. TRB sequencing was run on genomic DNA with either the immunoSEQ assay at survey resolution or the hsTCRB kit. The study's own analysis went as follows. Initial read processing used immunoSEQ software, and repertoire analyses used the LymphoSeq R package. Clonality was calculated as 1 minus normalized Shannon entropy, and the Gini coefficient was also calculated for each TRB dataset. To infer phenotypes in unsorted samples, TRB sequences from sorted subsets of the recipient or donor were mapped onto unsorted samples from the same recipient. Drawn from immuneACCESS, this table holds only the in-frame rearrangements with V and J called that TCRdb kept. Clones are partly lost; checked studies trace under half to an unresolved V gene and leave the rest unexplained. D and trimming come from the DNA, and the V and J calls and clone size come from that table. The sample counts under 50,000 clones, each observed more than once. The top ten constitute 2% to 2.5% of the sample.

This clone was detected many times. No antigen is known for it. No much larger clonotype is one base removed from it; base qualities were not supplied. This sequence was found in a man aged 40-49 years in good health, CMV-negative, and a related stem cell transplant donor. Material: PBMCs. Recombination joined TRBV18 with TRBJ1-1; TRBD1 could be the D gene, as 6 bases match. The nucleotide sequence reads as follows: TGTGCCAGCTCACTGATGACAGGCGAGAACACTGAAGCTTTCTTT. Its amino acids are CASSLMTGENTEAFF.